This is a list of T cell receptor beta chains from one sample in a study of T cell repertoires in cytomegalovirus infection. For these receptors, no antigen is known. Each CDR3 protein gets one entry after TCRdb re-called the reads with MiXCR. Here the sample spans about a million distinct CDR3 sequences, roughly a third being singletons. The sequencing here drew on cultured CD8+ T cells from PBMCs, taken from culture after CMV antigen stimulation. These receptors all come from a human donor in good health (CMV status not recorded). Some clones in this sample may be carry-over from other donors' samples. The CDR3 runs from the conserved cysteine through the conserved F or W. Each record gives: D gene, clone size, J gene, V gene, CDR3 DNA, CDR3 protein. D genes are given only for firm matches. Clone size is not always given. Where it is, it says once, few, many or a class for expanded clones.

D gene: TRBD1; clone size: .; J gene: TRBJ2-1; V gene: TRBV27; CDR3 DNA: TGTGCCAGCAGTTTAAGGAGGCAGGGGGCCGAGCAGTTCTTC; CDR3 protein: CASSLRRQGAEQFF
D gene: .; clone size: .; J gene: TRBJ1-5; V gene: TRBV19; CDR3 DNA: TGTGCCAGTATCCACCGTGAGGGGGGACAGCCCCAGCATTTT; CDR3 protein: CASIHREGGQPQHF
D gene: TRBD2; clone size: few; J gene: TRBJ2-3; V gene: TRBV27; CDR3 DNA: TGTGCCAGCAGTTTTCGCGGGGGGGTCACAGATACGCAGTATTTT; CDR3 protein: CASSFRGGVTDTQYF
D gene: .; clone size: many; J gene: TRBJ2-5; V gene: TRBV7-2; CDR3 DNA: TGTGCCAGCAGCTTATATCCGGGGGAGACCCAGTACTTC; CDR3 protein: CASSLYPGETQYF
D gene: .; clone size: .; J gene: TRBJ1-1; V gene: TRBV20-1; CDR3 DNA: TGCAGTGCTAGCCTGCAGACCACTCTCACTGAAGCTTTCTTT; CDR3 protein: CSASLQTTLTEAFF
D gene: .; clone size: few; J gene: TRBJ2-1; V gene: TRBV24-1; CDR3 DNA: TGTGCCACCAGTGATTCGAGGGCTACCTACAATGAGCAGTTCTTC; CDR3 protein: CATSDSRATYNEQFF
D gene: .; clone size: few; J gene: TRBJ1-1; V gene: TRBV6-1; CDR3 DNA: TGTGCCAGCAGTGAAAAGGCAGGGGCAACTGAAGCTTTCTTT; CDR3 protein: CASSEKAGATEAFF
D gene: TRBD2; clone size: many; J gene: TRBJ2-3; V gene: TRBV7-2; CDR3 DNA: TGTGCCAGCAGCTTAGGTCGACTAGCGGGGGGGGATACGCAGTATTTT; CDR3 protein: CASSLGRLAGGDTQYF
D gene: .; clone size: few; J gene: TRBJ1-4; V gene: TRBV10-3; CDR3 DNA: TGTGCCATCAGATCGTCGGACGCGAACGTTATGTTTTTT; CDR3 protein: CAIRSSDANVMFF
D gene: TRBD2; clone size: .; J gene: TRBJ2-7; V gene: TRBV14; CDR3 DNA: TGTGCCAGCAGCCCCCGGGATAGCGGGGGTTCCTACGAGCAGTACTTC; CDR3 protein: CASSPRDSGGSYEQYF
D gene: TRBD2; clone size: .; J gene: TRBJ2-1; V gene: TRBV24-1; CDR3 DNA: TGTGCCACCAGTGATTTGGTTAGCGGGGAGTACAATGAGCAGTTCTTC; CDR3 protein: CATSDLVSGEYNEQFF
D gene: .; clone size: .; J gene: TRBJ1-2; V gene: TRBV12-5; CDR3 DNA: TGTGCTAGTGGTTTATGGGCAGAGGATTATGGCTACACCTTC; CDR3 protein: CASGLWAEDYGYTF
D gene: .; clone size: few; J gene: TRBJ2-3; V gene: TRBV29-1; CDR3 DNA: TGCAGCGTTGGGGGGTTCCAGGTAGATACGCAGTATTTT; CDR3 protein: CSVGGFQVDTQYF
D gene: .; clone size: .; J gene: TRBJ2-1; V gene: TRBV13; CDR3 DNA: TGTGCCAGCAGCCGGGACTTCAGACGATACAATGAGCAGTTCTTC; CDR3 protein: CASSRDFRRYNEQFF
D gene: .; clone size: many; J gene: TRBJ2-1; V gene: TRBV7-6; CDR3 DNA: TGTGCCAGCAGCTCCGACAGGCTGAGCGATGAGCAGTTCTTC; CDR3 protein: CASSSDRLSDEQFF
D gene: TRBD2; clone size: many; J gene: TRBJ2-3; V gene: TRBV7-3; CDR3 DNA: TGTGCCAGCAGCTTAACCGGGGGGTCCACAGATACGCAGTATTTT; CDR3 protein: CASSLTGGSTDTQYF
D gene: .; clone size: few; J gene: TRBJ1-2; V gene: TRBV7-9; CDR3 DNA: TGTGCCAGCAGCTTAGGAGAGAGCCTATTCTATGGCTACACCTTC; CDR3 protein: CASSLGESLFYGYTF
D gene: .; clone size: many; J gene: TRBJ2-5; V gene: TRBV7-8; CDR3 DNA: TGTGCCAGCAGCTTAGACCTGGGGGGCGAGACCCAGTACTTC; CDR3 protein: CASSLDLGGETQYF
D gene: .; clone size: .; J gene: TRBJ1-6; V gene: TRBV5-6; CDR3 DNA: TGTGCCAGCAGCCGGGGAGGTCCGCCACCCCTCCACTTT; CDR3 protein: CASSRGGPPPLHF
D gene: TRBD2; clone size: .; J gene: TRBJ2-1; V gene: TRBV19; CDR3 DNA: TGTGCCAGTAGTATGTCGAGCGGGGGTCTCTCCTACAATGAGCAGTTCTTC; CDR3 protein: CASSMSSGGLSYNEQFF
D gene: TRBD2; clone size: .; J gene: TRBJ2-3; V gene: TRBV15; CDR3 DNA: TGTGCCACCAGCGTCGGACTAGCGGGGACAGATACGCAGTATTTT; CDR3 protein: CATSVGLAGTDTQYF
D gene: .; clone size: many; J gene: TRBJ1-2; V gene: TRBV6-5; CDR3 DNA: TGTGCCAGCAGTTACGGCACTAACTATGGCTACACCTTC; CDR3 protein: CASSYGTNYGYTF
D gene: .; clone size: .; J gene: TRBJ1-1; V gene: TRBV12-5; CDR3 DNA: TGTGCTAGTGGTTCAGGGGCTCCGAACACTGAAGCTTTCTTT; CDR3 protein: CASGSGAPNTEAFF
D gene: .; clone size: once; J gene: TRBJ1-2; V gene: TRBV13; CDR3 DNA: TGTGCCAGCAGCTACAGGTCGCGGAACTATGGCTACACCTTC; CDR3 protein: CASSYRSRNYGYTF